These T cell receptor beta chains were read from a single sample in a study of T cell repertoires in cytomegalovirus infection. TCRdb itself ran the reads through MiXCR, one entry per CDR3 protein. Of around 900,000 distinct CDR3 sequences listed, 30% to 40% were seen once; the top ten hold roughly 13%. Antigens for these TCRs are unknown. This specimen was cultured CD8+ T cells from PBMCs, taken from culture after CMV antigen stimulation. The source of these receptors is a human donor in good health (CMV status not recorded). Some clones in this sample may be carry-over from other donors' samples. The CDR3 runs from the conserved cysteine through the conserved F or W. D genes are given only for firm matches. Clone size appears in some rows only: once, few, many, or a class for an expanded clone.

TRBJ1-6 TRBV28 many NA TGTGCCAGCAGTTTGCTGAATTCACCCCTCCACTTT CASSLLNSPLHF
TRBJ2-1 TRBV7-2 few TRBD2 TGTGCCAGCAGCCCCGGGACTATTACGGAGCAGTTCTTC CASSPGTITEQFF
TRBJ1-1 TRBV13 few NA TGTGCCAGCAGCTCCGAATTTTTCACGAACACTGAAGCTTTCTTT CASSSEFFTNTEAFF
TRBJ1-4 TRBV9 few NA TGTGCCAGCAGCGTAGAAGGGGTTGAGGAAAAACTGTTTTTT CASSVEGVEEKLFF
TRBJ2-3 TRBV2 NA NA TGTGCAAGGGAGCGGCTTAGCACAGATACGCAGTATTTT CARERLSTDTQYF
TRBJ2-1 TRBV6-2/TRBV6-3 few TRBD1 TGTGCCAGCAGTTCATTCCCCAACCTTACAGGGGGCCGGAGAAATGAGCAGTTCTTC CASSSFPNLTGGRRNEQFF
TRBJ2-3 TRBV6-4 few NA TGTGCCAGCAGTGACTCCAGGAATACGCAGTATTTT CASSDSRNTQYF
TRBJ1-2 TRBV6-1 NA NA TGTGCCAGCAGTGAAGCGGTCTTC CASSEAVF
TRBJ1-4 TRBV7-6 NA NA TGTGCCAGCAGCTCGACTGACACCGAACTTGCAACTAATGAAAAACTGTTTTTT CASSSTDTELATNEKLFF
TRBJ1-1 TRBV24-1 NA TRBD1 TGTGCCACCAGGCAGGGGGCTTCGGGCACTGAAGCTTTCTTT CATRQGASGTEAFF
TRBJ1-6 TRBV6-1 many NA TGTGCCAGCAGTTCCGAGGGGGGGAGGGGTTCACCCCTCCACTTT CASSSEGGRGSPLHF
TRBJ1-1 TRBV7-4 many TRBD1 TGTGCCAGCAGCCGGGACAGGGATATGAATAAAGGGAACACTGAAGCTTTCTTT CASSRDRDMNKGNTEAFF
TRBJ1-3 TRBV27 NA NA TGTGCCAGCAGTTTATCGAAGAGGCTCGGAAACACCATATATTTT CASSLSKRLGNTIYF
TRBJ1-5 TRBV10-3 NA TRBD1 TGTGCCATCAGGGACCCGGACAGGATTAGCAATCAGCCCCAGCATTTT CAIRDPDRISNQPQHF
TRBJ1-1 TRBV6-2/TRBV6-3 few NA TGTGCCAGCAGTTGGGGCTATACTGAAGCTTTCTTT CASSWGYTEAFF
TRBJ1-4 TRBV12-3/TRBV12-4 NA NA TGTGCCAGCAGTTCAGTCTCGGGAGAAAAACTGTTTTTT CASSSVSGEKLFF
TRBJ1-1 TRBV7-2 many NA TGTGCCAGCAGCCAACGGGACTTTAACACTGAAGCTTTCTTT CASSQRDFNTEAFF
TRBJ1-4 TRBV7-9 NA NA TGTGCCAGCAGCTCGGGACGGACCTCAACTAATGAAAAACTGTTTTTT CASSSGRTSTNEKLFF
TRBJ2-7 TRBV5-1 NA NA TGCGCCAGCAGCTTGGGGACAGCCGCCCCCAACGAGCAGTACTTC CASSLGTAAPNEQYF